Described below is a single TCR beta chain sequence and its context. What it binds is not known. These data are taken from a study of cytomegalovirus exposure and HLA in healthy donors. Study-wide results and caveats: Sequencing likely caused a cluster of highly shared sequence variants.

Trimming took 3 bases from V and 4 from J; bases not matched to a gene: 8. The CDR3 spans 15 residues. The germline V gene has CDR1 SQVTM and CDR2 ANQGSEA. PCR primers comprised 60 Vbeta and 13 Jbeta primers. Measured with immunoSEQ multiplex PCR; TCRdb has only the in-frame clones, and not every one. In the table there are roughly 200,000 clones, around 89% of which are singletons. The clonotype comes from a woman between 18 and 29 years old in good health and CMV-seronegative. V gene TRBV29-1 combines with J gene TRBJ2-5; 10 nucleotides line up with TRBD2. The sequencing input was PBMCs. CDR3 DNA sequence: TGCAGCGTTGATGGGCTAGCGGGGGTGGGAGAGACCCAGTACTTC. Its protein product is CSVDGLAGVGETQYF.